This T cell receptor beta chain was retrieved from a study of blood T cell repertoires in COVID-19. This CDR3 region has 16 residues. CDR1 is SNHLY and CDR2 is FYNNEI in the germline V gene. Trimming at V came to 3 bases and at J to 1 base, leaving 4 bases not matched to a gene. Sequencing was performed with immunoSEQ multiplex PCR; in TCRdb, only in-frame clones are kept and a portion is missing. The sample contains approximately 320,000 clones, just under 90% of which appear only once. The clonotype originates from a woman in her thirties with COVID-19, enrolled during active disease. Input material: peripheral blood. The chain has TRBV2 and TRBJ2-1; 9 nucleotides match TRBD2. The CDR3 DNA follows: TGTGCCAGCAGTGACGAGCGGGGGGAATCCTACAATGAGCAGTTCTTC. Its translation is CASSDERGESYNEQFF.